This T cell receptor (beta chain) was observed in a study of cytomegalovirus exposure and HLA in healthy donors (dated by TCRdb to the late 2010s). Notes on the research overall: According to a later analysis, the roughly 130 validation repertoires were produced on the same platform as the 700 or so repertoires of the first cohort. High-throughput TCR immunosequencing, statistical association of individual TCRs with disease status, and machine learning were combined to predict cytomegalovirus infection status. The study aimed to test whether cataloging public T cell receptors could reveal signatures of past pathogen exposure. Besides the first cohort of approximately 710 subjects, a separate validation cohort made up of around 120 different subjects was used.

The library was built by means of the immunoSEQ multiplex PCR assay. Regarding the original processing steps: A statistical classification framework was built to diagnose cytomegalovirus status from the catalog of TCR beta chain sequences. Sourced from immuneACCESS, this table was stored by TCRdb with only in-frame sequences that have V and J called. A share of the clones is absent; for the studies checked, an unresolved V gene accounts for under half, and the remainder has no known explanation. V and J calls and clone size are given by that table; D and trimming were obtained from the DNA. The sample table holds 38,000 or so clones, of which 85% to 95% were seen once. The ten largest clones capture around 3.4% of the sample. Trimming accounts for 0 bases at V and 7 bases at J, while the number of junction bases matched to no gene is 13. The CDR3 runs 18 amino acids, cysteine and phenylalanine included. Only the CDR3 part of the read is kept: 54 bases, read in frame from the first base. The germline V gene encodes CDR1 MNHEY and CDR2 SMNVEV (reference sequence).

The donors belonged to the validation cohort of approximately 130 subjects, which was separate from the 666-subject first cohort. Regarding this clone: It lacks a known antigen. No much larger clonotype is one base removed from it; base qualities were not supplied.

General conclusions and limits of the study: It was suggested by the authors that the approach could potentially be generalized to other disease states and immunological phenotypes. Most TCR sequences were observed very rarely across donors, whereas some public TCRs were present in many individuals. The classifier was reported to diagnose cytomegalovirus status with high specificity and sensitivity in both the original cohort and the validation cohort. In the study, approximately 160 TCR beta chains were listed as associated with cytomegalovirus. A later analysis found that TCRs clustered in the first cohort also tended to co-occur in the 130 or so validation repertoires, with 94% of cluster scores above 0. The validation cohort had no HLA typing available for a later analysis, so co-occurrence within that cohort was assessed over all 120 or so repertoires. In vitro tests confirmed that a few of the cytomegalovirus-associated TCR beta chains recognize cytomegalovirus antigens.

This chain joins TRBV27 to TRBJ2-3, and 10 junctional nucleotides match TRBD2. This TCR was recovered from a man aged 18 to 29 in good health and CMV-seronegative. The sequenced sample consisted of PBMCs. The nucleotide sequence reads TGTGCCAGCAGTTTATCGATTAGGCTAGCGGGGGTGCAGTATACGCAGTATTTT. It translates to CASSLSIRLAGVQYTQYF.